The TCR beta chain under discussion was sequenced for a study of blood T cells in healthy people across ages. Trimming took 6 bases from V and 7 from J, leaving 25 bases between them. The germline gives CDR1 MNHEY, CDR2 SMNVEV (reference sequence). The CDR3 spans 16 residues. Worth noting for this clonotype: What it binds is not known.

Whole-study findings and limits: Naive CD4+ cells and diversity were both higher in long-lived donors than in aged donors. Getting older went along with TCR beta diversity per million T cells dropping roughly linearly.

Isolation per sample recovered at least 6.5 million PBMCs. Extracted total RNA amounted to at least 5.5 micrograms for each sample. Then a second PCR, running roughly 7 to 11 cycles, was carried out with a sample-barcoded 5' primer and a J-beta primer mix. One entry per CDR3 protein results from TCRdb running MiXCR on the 5' RACE reads. The sample holds 920,000 or so distinct CDR3 sequences, 35% to 50% seen once. Material: blood. This TCR derives from a woman aged 60-70 years in good health. The rearrangement links TRBV27 to TRBJ2-7, with D perhaps matching TRBD1 or TRBD2 (5 bases each). CDR3 bases: TGTGCCAGCAGACTTGACAGTGTAGCCGTTCGGGGTGAGCAGTACTTC. It codes for CASRLDSVAVRGEQYF.